The rows below give T cell receptor beta chains drawn from one sample of a study of blood T cell repertoires in COVID-19. The assay was immunoSEQ multiplex PCR, and TCRdb's table has in-frame clones only and misses some. Of 150,000 to 200,000 clones listed, 84% were seen once; the top ten hold about 14%. Sequenced material: peripheral blood. Receptor source: a woman aged 65 to 85 with COVID-19, enrolled during active disease. CDR3s include the opening cysteine and the closing phenylalanine or tryptophan. Fields, in order: clone size, V gene, J gene, D gene, CDR3 length, CDR3 protein, CDR3 DNA. A D gene is named only where the DNA matches it firmly. The listing skips clone size in some rows; elsewhere it reads once, few, many or a size class.

clone size: once
V gene: TRBV2
J gene: TRBJ1-2
D gene: -
CDR3 length: 14
CDR3 protein: CASQTGGRNYGYTF
CDR3 DNA: TGTGCCTCCCAAACGGGGGGCAGAAACTATGGCTACACCTTC

clone size: -
V gene: TRBV7-8
J gene: TRBJ1-3
D gene: TRBD1
CDR3 length: 16
CDR3 protein: CASIRDRLSSGNTIYF
CDR3 DNA: TGTGCCAGCATTAGGGACAGACTTAGCTCTGGAAACACCATATATTTT

clone size: -
V gene: TRBV10-3
J gene: TRBJ2-7
D gene: TRBD1
CDR3 length: 14
CDR3 protein: CAISESDRGSEQYF
CDR3 DNA: TGTGCCATCAGTGAGTCGGACAGGGGTAGCGAGCAGTACTTC

clone size: -
V gene: TRBV6-2/TRBV6-3
J gene: TRBJ2-1
D gene: -
CDR3 length: 14
CDR3 protein: CASSTRTVGYEQFF
CDR3 DNA: TGTGCCAGCAGTACTAGGACTGTCGGGTATGAGCAGTTCTTC

clone size: -
V gene: TRBV24-1
J gene: TRBJ1-1
D gene: TRBD1
CDR3 length: 13
CDR3 protein: CATSDGQVRGAFF
CDR3 DNA: TGTGCCACCAGTGATGGACAGGTTCGGGGGGCTTTCTTT

clone size: -
V gene: TRBV5-1
J gene: TRBJ2-7
D gene: TRBD2
CDR3 length: 13
CDR3 protein: CASRLAGGSEQYF
CDR3 DNA: TGCGCCAGCAGGCTAGCGGGAGGATCCGAGCAGTACTTC

clone size: once
V gene: TRBV6-1
J gene: TRBJ2-2
D gene: -
CDR3 length: 15
CDR3 protein: CASSDGRSSTGELFF
CDR3 DNA: TGTGCCAGCAGTGATGGGAGGTCTAGTACCGGGGAGCTGTTTTTT

clone size: -
V gene: TRBV30
J gene: TRBJ1-2
D gene: -
CDR3 length: 13
CDR3 protein: CAWSATGVEGYTF
CDR3 DNA: TGTGCCTGGAGTGCAACGGGGGTAGAAGGCTACACCTTC

clone size: -
V gene: TRBV7-2
J gene: TRBJ1-6
D gene: -
CDR3 length: 15
CDR3 protein: CASKTLQGQGSPLHF
CDR3 DNA: TGTGCCAGCAAAACTCTTCAGGGGCAGGGCTCACCCCTCCACTTT

clone size: -
V gene: TRBV7-2
J gene: TRBJ2-5
D gene: TRBD1
CDR3 length: 19
CDR3 protein: CASSLALIDRGGYQETQYF
CDR3 DNA: TGTGCCAGCAGCTTAGCGTTGATCGACAGGGGGGGTTATCAAGAGACCCAGTACTTC

clone size: -
V gene: TRBV9
J gene: TRBJ2-3
D gene: TRBD2
CDR3 length: 15
CDR3 protein: CASSVGGSHTDTQYF
CDR3 DNA: TGTGCCAGCAGCGTAGGCGGGAGCCACACAGATACGCAGTATTTT

clone size: few
V gene: TRBV5-1
J gene: TRBJ2-7
D gene: TRBD2
CDR3 length: 14
CDR3 protein: CASSLGLAGDKQYF
CDR3 DNA: TGCGCCAGCAGCTTGGGGCTAGCGGGAGACAAGCAGTACTTC

clone size: -
V gene: TRBV27
J gene: TRBJ2-1
D gene: TRBD2
CDR3 length: 16
CDR3 protein: CASRELGAGGVDEQFF
CDR3 DNA: TGTGCCAGCAGAGAATTGGGTGCGGGGGGGGTAGATGAGCAGTTCTTC

clone size: -
V gene: TRBV5-1
J gene: TRBJ1-1
D gene: -
CDR3 length: 14
CDR3 protein: CASSSVDSNTEAFF
CDR3 DNA: TGCGCCAGCAGCTCGGTGGACTCGAACACTGAAGCTTTCTTT

clone size: -
V gene: TRBV19
J gene: TRBJ2-1
D gene: -
CDR3 length: 15
CDR3 protein: CASSIVGGGPIEQFF
CDR3 DNA: TGTGCCAGTAGTATAGTTGGGGGGGGGCCGATTGAGCAGTTCTTC

clone size: -
V gene: TRBV11-3
J gene: TRBJ2-1
D gene: -
CDR3 length: 14
CDR3 protein: CASSAGQSYNEQFF
CDR3 DNA: TGTGCCAGCAGCGCGGGGCAGTCCTACAATGAGCAGTTCTTC

clone size: -
V gene: TRBV6-5
J gene: TRBJ2-7
D gene: TRBD1
CDR3 length: 12
CDR3 protein: CASSSLWTGEYF
CDR3 DNA: TGTGCCAGCAGTTCCCTGTGGACAGGGGAGTACTTC

clone size: -
V gene: TRBV7-8
J gene: TRBJ2-5
D gene: TRBD2
CDR3 length: 14
CDR3 protein: CASSPGGARETQYF
CDR3 DNA: TGTGCCAGCAGCCCCGGGGGGGCTCGGGAGACCCAGTACTTC

clone size: -
V gene: TRBV5-5
J gene: TRBJ1-5
D gene: -
CDR3 length: 14
CDR3 protein: CASSLSQGSGPQHF
CDR3 DNA: TGTGCCAGCAGCCTATCACAGGGCTCGGGGCCCCAGCATTTT

clone size: once
V gene: TRBV7-2
J gene: TRBJ1-5
D gene: -
CDR3 length: 13
CDR3 protein: CASSPHGSQPQHF
CDR3 DNA: TGTGCCAGCAGCCCCCACGGTAGTCAGCCCCAGCATTTT

clone size: -
V gene: TRBV28
J gene: TRBJ1-2
D gene: TRBD1
CDR3 length: 17
CDR3 protein: CASTYRDSLAHLHGYTF
CDR3 DNA: TGTGCCAGCACCTACCGGGACAGCCTCGCCCACCTCCATGGCTACACCTTC

clone size: -
V gene: TRBV6-5
J gene: TRBJ1-5
D gene: -
CDR3 length: 14
CDR3 protein: CASSYGGSNQPQHF
CDR3 DNA: TGTGCCAGCAGTTACGGGGGGAGCAATCAGCCCCAGCATTTT

clone size: -
V gene: TRBV5-1
J gene: TRBJ2-1
D gene: TRBD1
CDR3 length: 14
CDR3 protein: CASLPGQGYNEQFF
CDR3 DNA: TGCGCCAGCTTACCGGGACAGGGTTACAATGAGCAGTTCTTC

clone size: -
V gene: TRBV2
J gene: TRBJ2-2
D gene: TRBD2
CDR3 length: 17
CDR3 protein: CASRRTSGGQNTGELFF
CDR3 DNA: TGTGCCAGCAGGCGGACTAGCGGGGGCCAGAACACCGGGGAGCTGTTTTTT

clone size: -
V gene: TRBV7-9
J gene: TRBJ2-5
D gene: TRBD2
CDR3 length: 13
CDR3 protein: CASSPPGGETQYF
CDR3 DNA: TGTGCCAGCAGCCCCCCGGGGGGAGAGACCCAGTACTTC

clone size: -
V gene: TRBV7-8
J gene: TRBJ1-1
D gene: TRBD1
CDR3 length: 14
CDR3 protein: CASSPPGGNTEAFF
CDR3 DNA: TGTGCCAGCAGCCCTCCAGGGGGGAACACTGAAGCTTTCTTT

clone size: once
V gene: TRBV30
J gene: TRBJ1-5
D gene: -
CDR3 length: 14
CDR3 protein: CAWTTGYSNQPQHF
CDR3 DNA: TGTGCCTGGACTACGGGGTATAGCAATCAGCCCCAGCATTTT

clone size: -
V gene: TRBV9
J gene: TRBJ1-1
D gene: -
CDR3 length: 12
CDR3 protein: CASRRGDTEAFF
CDR3 DNA: TGTGCCAGCAGACGGGGAGACACTGAAGCTTTCTTT

clone size: -
V gene: TRBV10-1
J gene: TRBJ2-5
D gene: TRBD2
CDR3 length: 15
CDR3 protein: CASSRGLGRAETQYF
CDR3 DNA: TGCGCCAGCAGCCGGGGACTAGGGAGGGCGGAGACCCAGTACTTC

clone size: -
V gene: TRBV7-2
J gene: TRBJ1-1
D gene: -
CDR3 length: 13
CDR3 protein: CASSLGGFTEAFF
CDR3 DNA: TGTGCCAGCAGCTTAGGAGGGTTCACTGAAGCTTTCTTT

clone size: -
V gene: TRBV19
J gene: TRBJ1-5
D gene: -
CDR3 length: 14
CDR3 protein: CASSDRYSNQPQHF
CDR3 DNA: TGTGCCAGTAGTGACAGGTATAGCAATCAGCCCCAGCATTTT

clone size: -
V gene: TRBV19
J gene: TRBJ2-3
D gene: -
CDR3 length: 13
CDR3 protein: CASSMQAPDTQYF
CDR3 DNA: TGTGCCAGTAGTATGCAGGCCCCAGATACGCAGTATTTT

clone size: few
V gene: TRBV28
J gene: TRBJ1-1
D gene: -
CDR3 length: 15
CDR3 protein: CASRPQRGAVTEAFF
CDR3 DNA: TGTGCCAGCAGGCCCCAGCGGGGGGCAGTCACTGAAGCTTTCTTT

clone size: -
V gene: TRBV6-5
J gene: TRBJ1-4
D gene: TRBD1
CDR3 length: 15
CDR3 protein: CASSPGQTRREKLFF
CDR3 DNA: TGTGCCAGCAGCCCGGGACAGACTCGGAGAGAAAAACTGTTTTTT

clone size: once
V gene: TRBV28
J gene: TRBJ2-1
D gene: -
CDR3 length: 14
CDR3 protein: CASSYRSSYNEQFF
CDR3 DNA: TGTGCCAGCAGTTACAGGAGCTCCTACAATGAGCAGTTCTTC

clone size: few
V gene: TRBV12-3/TRBV12-4
J gene: TRBJ2-1
D gene: -
CDR3 length: 12
CDR3 protein: CASSFTLAEQFF
CDR3 DNA: TGTGCCAGCAGTTTCACCCTAGCCGAGCAGTTCTTC

clone size: -
V gene: TRBV3-1/TRBV3-2
J gene: TRBJ2-6
D gene: -
CDR3 length: 16
CDR3 protein: CASSQGAPSGANVLTF
CDR3 DNA: TGTGCCAGCAGCCAAGGGGCTCCCTCTGGGGCCAACGTCCTGACTTTC

clone size: -
V gene: TRBV2
J gene: TRBJ1-2
D gene: TRBD1
CDR3 length: 13
CDR3 protein: CASLTGPNYGYTF
CDR3 DNA: TGTGCCAGCCTGACAGGGCCGAACTATGGCTACACCTTC

clone size: few
V gene: TRBV12-3/TRBV12-4
J gene: TRBJ2-1
D gene: TRBD2
CDR3 length: 13
CDR3 protein: CASSLREDNEQFF
CDR3 DNA: TGTGCCAGCAGTTTACGGGAGGACAATGAGCAGTTCTTC

clone size: few
V gene: TRBV2
J gene: TRBJ2-1
D gene: -
CDR3 length: 14
CDR3 protein: CAGHGEQGIDEQFF
CDR3 DNA: TGTGCCGGCCACGGGGAACAGGGTATCGATGAGCAGTTCTTC

clone size: -
V gene: TRBV7-9
J gene: TRBJ2-3
D gene: TRBD1
CDR3 length: 14
CDR3 protein: CASSAGQGEDTQYF
CDR3 DNA: TGTGCCAGCAGCGCTGGACAGGGGGAAGATACGCAGTATTTT

clone size: -
V gene: TRBV2
J gene: TRBJ1-5
D gene: TRBD1
CDR3 length: 13
CDR3 protein: CASKGAGNQPQHF
CDR3 DNA: TGTGCCAGCAAGGGGGCAGGCAATCAGCCCCAGCATTTT

clone size: -
V gene: TRBV24-1
J gene: TRBJ2-2
D gene: -
CDR3 length: 15
CDR3 protein: CASQDGRVATGELFF
CDR3 DNA: TGTGCCAGCCAGGATGGCAGGGTAGCCACCGGGGAGCTGTTTTTT

clone size: -
V gene: TRBV5-1
J gene: TRBJ1-1
D gene: -
CDR3 length: 13
CDR3 protein: CASSLSFGSEAFF
CDR3 DNA: TGCGCCAGCAGCTTATCGTTTGGGAGCGAAGCTTTCTTT

clone size: -
V gene: TRBV27
J gene: TRBJ2-2
D gene: -
CDR3 length: 13
CDR3 protein: CASSLIPQGELFF
CDR3 DNA: TGTGCCAGCAGCCTTATACCCCAGGGGGAGCTGTTTTTT

clone size: -
V gene: TRBV10-3
J gene: TRBJ1-5
D gene: -
CDR3 length: 14
CDR3 protein: CAIRDHALNQPQHF
CDR3 DNA: TGTGCCATCAGAGATCACGCACTTAATCAGCCCCAGCATTTT

clone size: -
V gene: TRBV29-1
J gene: TRBJ1-1
D gene: -
CDR3 length: 12
CDR3 protein: CSASGRTTEAFF
CDR3 DNA: TGCAGCGCCTCAGGGCGGACCACTGAAGCTTTCTTT

clone size: few
V gene: TRBV18
J gene: TRBJ2-1
D gene: -
CDR3 length: 15
CDR3 protein: CASSPEQVLYNEQFF
CDR3 DNA: TGTGCCAGCTCACCCGAGCAGGTCCTCTACAATGAGCAGTTCTTC

clone size: -
V gene: TRBV19
J gene: TRBJ1-5
D gene: -
CDR3 length: 14
CDR3 protein: CASSILGGRQPQHF
CDR3 DNA: TGTGCCAGTAGTATCTTGGGGGGTAGACAGCCCCAGCATTTT

clone size: -
V gene: TRBV6-4
J gene: TRBJ1-6
D gene: TRBD1
CDR3 length: 15
CDR3 protein: CASSLTGWGNSPLHF
CDR3 DNA: TGTGCCAGCAGCCTGACAGGGTGGGGTAATTCACCCCTCCACTTT

clone size: -
V gene: TRBV18
J gene: TRBJ1-4
D gene: -
CDR3 length: 14
CDR3 protein: CASSPRVSNEKLFF
CDR3 DNA: TGTGCCAGCTCACCAAGAGTATCTAATGAAAAACTGTTTTTT

clone size: -
V gene: TRBV27
J gene: TRBJ2-1
D gene: -
CDR3 length: 14
CDR3 protein: CASSISTEGNEQFF
CDR3 DNA: TGTGCCAGCAGTATCTCCACAGAAGGCAATGAGCAGTTCTTC

clone size: few
V gene: TRBV28
J gene: TRBJ2-2
D gene: TRBD1
CDR3 length: 14
CDR3 protein: CASSGTANTGELFF
CDR3 DNA: TGTGCCAGCAGTGGGACAGCGAACACCGGGGAGCTGTTTTTT

clone size: -
V gene: TRBV7-9
J gene: TRBJ2-1
D gene: -
CDR3 length: 16
CDR3 protein: CASSPLGGGRHNEQFF
CDR3 DNA: TGTGCCAGCAGCCCCCTTGGGGGGGGGCGGCACAATGAGCAGTTCTTC